These 27 T cell receptor beta chains share one sample of origin, sequenced in a study of T cell clonality in common variable immunodeficiency. Clones were sequenced by immunoSEQ multiplex PCR, and TCRdb holds only the in-frame ones, with some missing. The sample includes 30,000 to 40,000 clones, none of them occurring once. No cognate antigen is known for these TCRs. Study-level findings and limits: Fewer deletions and N-nucleotide insertions were reportedly seen in common variable immunodeficiency TCR beta sequences.

Sequences were obtained from peripheral blood mononuclear cells. These receptors all stem from a human donor with common variable immunodeficiency.

Here the CDR3 reads CASSSGTGQSPLHF. CDR3 DNA, as far as it was read: TGTGCCAGCAGCTCCGGGACAGGGCAGTCACCC. V usage is TRBV7-9 and J usage is TRBJ1-6; 9 bases align to TRBD1. The sequence runs out 3 residues before the end of the CDR3; the remainder is reconstructed from the germline J gene. The CDR3 is 14 amino acids. Germline V gene lookup returns CDR1 SEHNR and CDR2 FQNEAQ (reference sequence). Trimming took 4 bases from V and 10 from J; bases not matched to a gene: 5.

This clone showed up many times. The observed sequence ends 3 residues before the CDR3 terminus, with the missing tail filled in from the germline J gene. V usage is TRBV12-3 or TRBV12-4 and J usage is TRBJ2-5; D is perhaps TRBD1 or TRBD2 (5 bases each). With 7 bases removed from V and 5 bases from J, the gap between germline ends came to 11 bases. CDR3 length equals 12 residues. The CDR3 loop reads CASKRGVETQYF. The sequenced CDR3 bases are TGTGCCAGCAAGAGAGGGGTGGAGACC.

For this clone: The sequenced fragment ends 3 residues before the CDR3 boundary, so the rest is inferred from the germline J gene. The V call is TRBV30, the J call TRBJ2-5; 8 bases align to TRBD2. CDR3 size: 14 residues. With V trimmed by 4 bases and J by 5 bases, 9 bases remained unmatched. The germline V gene has CDR1 GTSNPN and CDR2 SVGIG (reference sequence). The sequenced part of the CDR3 DNA is TGTGCCTGGAAGGGTACGGGGGGGAGCGAGACC. Its protein product is CAWKGTGGSET. The whole CDR3 protein reads CAWKGTGGSETQYF.

This clone was counted a few times. The read falls 3 residues short of the CDR3 end, and the missing part is taken from the germline J gene. The chain has TRBV2 and TRBJ2-7; weak D call: TRBD2 (6 bases). Germline CDR1 SNHLY, CDR2 FYNNEI. Deletions cut 7 bases from V and 2 bases from J, with 9 bases between. The CDR3 spans 12 residues. CDR3 region: CASMDYTYEQYF. Partial CDR3 DNA: TGTGCCAGCATGGACTACACCTACGAG.

This clone was observed a few times. With the read ending 3 residues before the CDR3 end, the germline J gene is used to fill in that end. The genes are TRBV5-6 and TRBJ2-7, with 9 positions matching TRBD1. J was trimmed by 4 bases and V by 1 base; bases with no gene match: 6. The CDR3 contains 15 residues. Looked up from germline, CDR1 is SGHDT and CDR2 is YYEEEE. The DNA read from the CDR3 is TGTGCCAGCAGCTTGTTTCCGGACAGGGGATACGAG. Residues: CASSLFPDRGYE. The complete CDR3 sequence is CASSLFPDRGYEQYF.

This clone was counted between two and nine times. Read coverage stops 3 residues before the CDR3 terminus; the germline J gene supplies the remainder. The chain joins TRBV2 to TRBJ2-1, with 10 bases identical to TRBD2. V lost 6 bases to trimming and J lost 3 bases; unmatched junction nucleotides: 5. Germline V gene lookup returns CDR1 SNHLY and CDR2 FYNNEI. The CDR3 contains 15 residues. The CDR3 region is CASSGSSGGYNEQFF. The part of the CDR3 DNA that was read is TGTGCCAGCAGCGGATCTAGCGGGGGCTACAATGAG.

This clone was detected ten times or more. The sequenced fragment ends 3 residues before the CDR3 boundary, so the rest is inferred from the germline J gene. This chain links TRBV20-1 with TRBJ2-3, with TRBD1 identical over 11 bases. The CDR3 has 14 amino acids. Germline loops: CDR1 DFQATT, CDR2 SNEGSKA (reference sequence). J was trimmed by 4 bases and V by 2 bases; bases with no gene match: 2. The covered CDR3 bases are TGCAGTGCTAGAAGGGGACAGGGGGCAGATACG. This sequence encodes CSARRGQGADT. The whole CDR3 protein reads CSARRGQGADTQYF.

This clone was observed at least ten times. The CDR3 end lies 3 residues beyond the end of the read and is filled in from the germline J gene. This chain joins TRBV20-1 and TRBJ2-5; TRBD2 matches 11 bases. V lost 4 bases to trimming and J lost 3 bases; unmatched junction nucleotides: 7. The CDR3 has 15 amino acids. Germline V CDR1 and CDR2: DFQATT, SNEGSKA (reference sequence). CDR3 in amino acids: CSATSASGGKETQYF. The part of the CDR3 DNA that was read is TGCAGTGCTACCTCGGCTAGCGGGGGGAAAGAGACC.

Many counts were recorded for this clone. The read gets to within 3 residues of the CDR3 end, and the germline J gene fills in the rest. The rearrangement joins TRBV27 to TRBJ2-1, with 8 bases lining up with TRBD2. This CDR3 spans 15 amino acids. Trimming cost V 0 bases and J 5 bases; bases outside gene matches: 3. Germline V gives CDR1 MNHEY, CDR2 SMNVEV (reference sequence). The chain's CDR3 is CASSLSWGLDNEQFF. The sequenced CDR3 bases are TGTGCCAGCAGTTTATCATGGGGACTAGACAATGAG.

Comments on this clone: Read data end 3 residues before the CDR3 end; the end is taken from the germline J gene. The chain has TRBV2 and TRBJ2-7; TRBD1 is a possible D gene (5 bases). The CDR3 contains 15 residues. Germline assignment: CDR1 SNHLY and CDR2 FYNNEI. Trimming left V 1 base short and J 3 bases short, with 13 bases between. CDR3 sequence reads: CASSEVQDNYYEQYF. CDR3 DNA (partial): TGTGCCAGCAGTGAAGTGCAGGACAATTACTACGAG.

Worth noting for this clone: The read ends 3 residues before the CDR3 terminus; that terminus is restored from the germline J gene. V usage is TRBV7-9 and J usage is TRBJ1-5; D uncertain. Trimming cost V 1 base and J 9 bases, with 13 bases left between them. CDR3 length: 14 amino acids. Germline lookup yields CDR1 SEHNR and CDR2 FQNEAQ (reference sequence). The CDR3 is CASSLGSPFGPQHF. Partial CDR3 DNA: TGTGCCAGCAGCTTAGGATCTCCCTTCGGGCCC.

Sample share makes this clone medium-sized (0.01 to 0.1%). From the germline J gene comes the end of the CDR3, since the read stops 3 residues before it. V is TRBV6-2 or TRBV6-3 and J is TRBJ2-6; D unresolved. CDR1 MNHEY and CDR2 SVGEGT come from the germline V gene. The CDR3 loop spans 14 amino acids. Trimming removed 5 bases at V and 0 bases at J, with 5 bases between. The CDR3 sequence: CASSDNSGANVLTF. The DNA read from the CDR3 is TGTGCCAGCAGTGACAACTCTGGGGCCAACGTC.

This clone was seen ten or more times. The read terminates 3 residues before the CDR3 end, so the remaining end is supplied by the germline J gene. The chain uses TRBV30 and TRBJ1-2; D gene ambiguous. Germline V gives CDR1 GTSNPN, CDR2 SVGIG (reference sequence). The CDR3 contains 13 residues. Deletions cut 3 bases from V and 1 base from J, with 9 bases between. Incomplete CDR3 DNA: TGTGCCTGGAGACAGACAATTAACTATGGC. This sequence encodes CAWRQTINYG. The entire CDR3 protein is CAWRQTINYGYTF. Based on the CDR3 plus reference TRBV30 and TRBJ1-2, the full variable domain is SQTIHQWPATLVQPVGSPLSLECTVEGTSNPNLYWYRQAAGRGLQLLFYSVGIGQISSEVPQNLSASRPQDRQFILSSKKLLLSDSGFYLCAWRQTINYGYTFGSGTRLTVV.

In regard to this clone: The read gets to within 3 residues of the CDR3 end, and the germline J gene fills in the rest. The chain uses TRBV2 and TRBJ1-4; no reliable D call. Germline V gene sequence: CDR1 SNHLY, CDR2 FYNNEI. The CDR3 runs 14 residues. The germline V and J ends were trimmed by 4 bases and 4 bases, with 10 bases remaining between them. CDR3 sequence reads: CASSVAASNEKLFF. The sequenced CDR3 bases are TGTGCCAGCAGTGTGGCAGCTAGTAATGAAAAA.

This clone occurred a few times. Read sequence stops 3 residues before the CDR3 end, and the germline J gene provides the missing end. The chain uses TRBV7-2 and TRBJ1-4; 7 nucleotides agree with TRBD1. Unmatched junction bases numbered 3, after V lost 0 bases and J lost 5 bases. This CDR3 is 15 amino acids long. Germline V gene data show CDR1 as SGHTA and CDR2 as FQGNSA. CDR3 amino acids: CASSLAGGSNEKLFF. Partial CDR3 DNA: TGTGCCAGCAGCTTAGCAGGGGGCAGCAATGAAAAA.

This clone was recorded many times. The CDR3 goes on 3 residues after the read ends, and that part is filled in from the germline J gene. The chain employs TRBV20-1 and TRBJ2-5; D is perhaps TRBD1 (6 bases). The CDR3 is made up of 14 amino acids. In germline, CDR1 is DFQATT, CDR2 SNEGSKA (reference sequence). Trimming removed 6 bases at V and 5 bases at J, with 19 bases between. The sequenced part of the CDR3 DNA is TGCAGTGCCCCGAACAGGGATGGAATTGAGACC. Amino acid sequence: CSAPNRDGIET. In full, the CDR3 is CSAPNRDGIETQYF.

Details on this clone: The CDR3 end lies 3 residues beyond the end of the read and is filled in from the germline J gene. V and J are TRBV6-1 and TRBJ2-1; the match to TRBD2 covers 10 bases. The ends lost 0 bases at V and 8 bases at J; junction bases unmatched: 7. The germline V gene encodes CDR1 MNHNS and CDR2 SASEGT. The CDR3 length is 16 residues. The part of the CDR3 DNA that was read is TGTGCCAGCAGTGAAGCGAAGCGGGGGGGGTACGATGAG. This translates into CASSEAKRGGYDE. In full, the CDR3 reads CASSEAKRGGYDEQFF.

This clone was seen a few times. The sequenced part of the CDR3 DNA is TGTGCCAGCAGTTTTCAGGGAAGTCTAAATCAGCCC. Residues: CASSFQGSLNQP. In full, the CDR3 reads CASSFQGSLNQPQHF. The chain joins TRBV2 to TRBJ1-5; perhaps TRBD1 as D (5 bases). The read stops 3 residues short of the end of the CDR3; the missing end is completed from the germline J gene. The CDR3 length is 15 residues. Germline V lookup: CDR1 SNHLY, CDR2 FYNNEI. Trimming left V 5 bases short and J 4 bases short, with 15 bases between.

This clone was counted at least ten times. The read halts 3 residues ahead of the CDR3 end, with the missing end drawn from the germline J gene. The V call is TRBV30, the J call TRBJ1-2; 10 nucleotides agree with TRBD1. V lost 2 bases, J lost 4 bases, and 16 bases stayed unmatched. CDR1 is GTSNPN, CDR2 SVGIG, per germline (reference sequence). The CDR3 is 18 amino acids. Partial CDR3 DNA: TGTGCCTGGAGTCCACGGGGGACAGGGGTTGGTCCGATCTATGGC. Amino acids: CAWSPRGTGVGPIYG. The full CDR3 is CAWSPRGTGVGPIYGYTF.

This clone was found a few times. The CDR3 end falls 3 residues outside the read, so it is completed with the germline J gene. The chain is built from TRBV30 and TRBJ1-5; maybe TRBD1 (5 bases). The CDR3 length is 13 residues. The germline V and J ends were trimmed by 1 base and 3 bases, with 7 bases remaining between them. CDR1 GTSNPN and CDR2 SVGIG come from the germline V gene (reference sequence). CDR3 bases read: TGTGCCTGGAGTGGGGGCCTCAATCAGCCC. It translates to CAWSGGLNQP. The whole CDR3 region reads CAWSGGLNQPQHF. Based on the CDR3 plus reference TRBV30 and TRBJ1-5, the full variable domain is SQTIHQWPATLVQPVGSPLSLECTVEGTSNPNLYWYRQAAGRGLQLLFYSVGIGQISSEVPQNLSASRPQDRQFILSSKKLLLSDSGFYLCAWSGGLNQPQHFGDGTRLSIL.

This clone was observed many times. The CDR3 end lies 3 residues beyond the end of the read and is filled in from the germline J gene. V usage is TRBV6-4 and J usage is TRBJ2-1; 8 nucleotides align to TRBD1. V lost 8 bases, J lost 2 bases, and 5 bases stayed unmatched. Germline V gene data show CDR1 as MRHNA and CDR2 as SNTAGT. CDR3 length: 14 amino acids. CDR3 bases read: TGTGCCAGCCCGACAGGGGCTGCCTACAATGAG. It is translated as CASPTGAAYNE. The entire CDR3 reads CASPTGAAYNEQFF.

This clone has only a few counts. Sequencing ends 3 residues short of the CDR3 end; the germline J gene provides the rest. The gene calls are TRBV30 and TRBJ2-7, with 11 bases that match TRBD1. V lost 5 bases and J lost 6; bases outside the gene matches: 6. From germline, CDR1 is GTSNPN and CDR2 SVGIG (reference sequence). This CDR3 is 13 amino acids long. The CDR3: CAWAGQGVSEQYF. The CDR3 DNA, read in part, is TGTGCCTGGGCGGGACAGGGGGTAAGCGAG.

This clone was observed at least ten times. The CDR3 reads CASSIPTGTGETQYF. CDR3 bases read: TGTGCCAGTAGTATCCCGACAGGGACGGGAGAGACC. The chain employs TRBV19 and TRBJ2-5; 7 bases line up with TRBD1. Sequencing ends 3 residues short of the CDR3 end; the germline J gene provides the rest. Germline loops: CDR1 LNHDA, CDR2 SQIVND (reference sequence). Trimming cost V 3 bases and J 4 bases; bases outside gene matches: 8. The CDR3 covers 15 residues.

This clone was seen a few times. The sequenced fragment ends 3 residues before the CDR3 boundary, so the rest is inferred from the germline J gene. This chain connects TRBV6-1 to TRBJ2-5; 10 nucleotides agree with TRBD2. After removal of 0 bases from V and 1 base from J, the junction contained 11 bases not matched to a gene. CDR1 MNHNS and CDR2 SASEGT come from the germline V gene. The CDR3 is 19 amino acids. The sequenced CDR3 bases are TGTGCCAGCAGTGAAGCGCTTCGGGGTAGCGGGGGGCCCCAAGAGACC. Its translation is CASSEALRGSGGPQET. In full, the CDR3 reads CASSEALRGSGGPQETQYF.

This clone was counted only a few times. At one end the junction does not follow the germline gene, possibly because of a read error. The read terminates 3 residues before the CDR3 end, so the remaining end is supplied by the germline J gene. The chain uses TRBV2 and TRBJ2-1; the D is unclear. Germline values: CDR1 SNHLY, CDR2 FYNNEI. The CDR3 totals 15 residues. The CDR3 reads CASSRLLGSFNEQFF. CDR3 DNA (partial): TGTGCCAGCAGTCGACTCCTCGGGTCCTTCAATGAG.

This clone was seen many times. The read stops 3 residues short of the end of the CDR3; the missing end is completed from the germline J gene. V gene TRBV30 combines with J gene TRBJ2-7, with D unclear. Between the trimmed V and J ends, which lost 0 bases and 3 bases, there was a span of 6 bases. The CDR3 is made up of 12 amino acids. Looked up from germline, CDR1 is GTSNPN and CDR2 is SVGIG (reference sequence). The sequenced CDR3 bases are TGTGCCTGGAGTGTAGGCGGCTACGAG. It codes for CAWSVGGYE. The entire CDR3 reads CAWSVGGYEQYF.

This clone was seen only a few times. Read data end 3 residues before the CDR3 end; the end is taken from the germline J gene. The rearrangement uses TRBV7-6 and TRBJ2-2; no firm D call. The germline V and J ends were trimmed by 0 bases and 7 bases, with 6 bases remaining between them. Germline lookup yields CDR1 SGHVS and CDR2 FNYEAQ. The CDR3 contains 13 residues. The part of the CDR3 DNA that was read is TGTGCCAGCAGCTTAGCGGCAGACGGGGAG. Its translation: CASSLAADGE. The CDR3 reads in full as CASSLAADGELFF.